The 28 T cell receptor beta chains listed next were all sequenced from one sample in a study of control samples from healthy donors and cancer patients. Sequencing used immunoSEQ multiplex PCR; TCRdb keeps in-frame clones, though not all of them. Found here are under 80,000 clones, over 85% of them singletons; the top ten hold roughly 1.2%. Sample: PBMCs. The receptors come from a woman aged 40 to 55 with lung cancer.

This chain connects TRBV20-1 to TRBJ2-7; D is ambiguous. Germline-derived CDR1 and CDR2 are DFQATT and SNEGSKA (reference sequence). V was clipped by 3 bases and J by 5 bases, with 8 bases between them. This CDR3 region has 11 residues. Here the CDR3 DNA reads TGCAGTGCTAGTGCCCTAGACGAGCAGTACTTC. This sequence encodes CSASALDEQYF.

This clone was observed a few times. The chain couples TRBV9 to TRBJ1-1, with D perhaps TRBD1 (5 bases). Germline V lookup: CDR1 SGDLS, CDR2 YYNGEE. This CDR3 has 13 residues. V lost 4 bases and J lost 7, with 14 bases in between. CDR3 DNA: TGTGCCAGCAGCCCACAGGAACGGGTTGAAGCTTTCTTT. This gives the protein CASSPQERVEAFF. Variable domain in full (rest from reference TRBV9 and TRBJ1-1): DSGVTQTPKHLITATGQRVTLRCSPRSGDLSVYWYQQSLDQGLQFLIQYYNGEERAKGNILERFSAQQFPDLHSELNLSSLELGDSALYFCASSPQERVEAFFGQGTRLTVV.

The chain links TRBV19 to TRBJ2-1; 10 bases map to TRBD2. The CDR3 contains 14 residues. Trimming took 8 bases from V and 8 from J; bases not matched to a gene: 9. Germline V gene sequence: CDR1 LNHDA, CDR2 SQIVND (reference sequence). The CDR3 DNA sequence: TGTGCCAGTGGGGTTAGCGGGGGGCGCGATGAGCAGTTCTTC. Its protein product is CASGVSGGRDEQFF.

The chain uses TRBV19 and TRBJ1-2, with TRBD1 matching 8 bases. Germline CDR1 reads LNHDA; CDR2 reads SQIVND (reference sequence). V was clipped by 3 bases and J by 7 bases; unmatched bases: 4. CDR3 length: 13 amino acids. In DNA, the CDR3 is TGTGCCAGTAGTATCCAGGGGGCAAGTGGCTACACCTTC. The encoded protein is CASSIQGASGYTF. The entire variable domain, with the rest obtained from reference TRBV19 and TRBJ1-2, is as follows: DGGITQSPKYLFRKEGQNVTLSCEQNLNHDAMYWYRQDPGQGLRLIYYSQIVNDFQKGDIAEGYSVSREKKESFPLTVTSAQKNPTAFYLCASSIQGASGYTFGSGTRLTVV.

This clone was observed a single time. The rearrangement links TRBV13 to TRBJ2-1; 9 bases line up with TRBD2. There are 16 residues in the CDR3. Germline CDR1 and CDR2: PRHDT and FYEKMQ (reference sequence). The trim removed 5 bases at V and 7 bases at J, leaving 12 bases unmatched. CDR3 loop: CASSQTLAGLVNEQFF. The CDR3 DNA reads TGTGCCAGCAGCCAAACCCTAGCGGGGTTGGTTAATGAGCAGTTCTTC.

This chain connects TRBV2 to TRBJ1-2; a weak D match, TRBD1 (5 bases). Between the trimmed V and J ends, which lost 7 bases and 4 bases, there was a span of 19 bases. Germline assignment: CDR1 SNHLY and CDR2 FYNNEI. The length of the CDR3 is 15 residues. CDR3 in amino acids: CASTGRGGKGYGYTF. The CDR3 DNA reads TGTGCCAGCACCGGGAGGGGTGGGAAGGGCTATGGCTACACCTTC.

The chain joins TRBV4-2 to TRBJ2-7; D may correspond to TRBD1 or TRBD2 (5 bases each). Per the germline V gene, CDR1 is LGHNA and CDR2 is YNFKEQ. This CDR3 contains 14 residues. V shed 0 bases and J shed 3 bases, with 9 bases lying between them. This CDR3 reads CASSQDRDGYEQYF. DNA of the CDR3: TGTGCCAGCAGCCAAGACCGGGACGGCTACGAGCAGTACTTC.

V and J are TRBV5-4 and TRBJ2-7; no clear D gene. Trimming took off 0 bases at V and 0 bases at J, with 10 bases between the two ends. The CDR3 has 15 amino acids. Per germline, CDR1 SGHNT and CDR2 YYREEE (reference sequence). The CDR3 DNA reads as TGTGCCAGCAGCTTGGGCGATGTGATCTCCTACGAGCAGTACTTC. Translating it yields CASSLGDVISYEQYF. Full variable domain (remainder filled in from reference TRBV5-4 and TRBJ2-7): ETGVTQSPTHLIKTRGQQVTLRCSSQSGHNTVSWYQQALGQGPQFIFQYYREEENGRGNFPPRFSGLQFPNYSSELNVNALELDDSALYLCASSLGDVISYEQYFGPGTRLTVT.

V usage is TRBV12-3 or TRBV12-4 and J usage is TRBJ1-5, with D unresolved. The germline V and J ends were trimmed by 3 bases and 3 bases, with 6 bases remaining between them. The CDR3 length is 13 residues. In nucleotides, the CDR3 is TGTGCCAGCAGTTTCGAGAACAATCAGCCCCAGCATTTT. It translates to CASSFENNQPQHF.

V gene TRBV11-2 combines with J gene TRBJ2-2; D might be TRBD2 (7 bases). The CDR3 covers 15 residues. Germline-derived CDR1 and CDR2 are SGHAT and FQNNGV. The germline V and J ends were trimmed by 3 bases and 5 bases, with 13 bases remaining between them. CDR3 DNA sequence: TGTGCCAGCAGCTTCCCGCGGGGGCGGACCGGGGAGCTGTTTTTT. Its translation: CASSFPRGRTGELFF.

This chain connects TRBV19 to TRBJ1-2, with 7 bases matching TRBD1. CDR1 and CDR2 from the germline V gene are LNHDA and SQIVND (reference sequence). Trimming at V came to 5 bases and at J to 6 bases, leaving 6 bases not matched to a gene. The CDR3 is 13 residues long. As DNA, the CDR3 is TGTGCCAGTAGTTCGGGGGACAGAAATGGCTACACCTTC. This sequence encodes CASSSGDRNGYTF.

In nucleotides, the CDR3 is TGTGCCAGCAGCGGGGGCAATCAGCCCCAGCATTTT. This translates into CASSGGNQPQHF. This chain connects TRBV19 to TRBJ1-5; no firm D call. Germline values: CDR1 LNHDA, CDR2 SQIVND (reference sequence). CDR3 size: 12 residues. V gave up 9 bases and J gave up 2 bases, with 8 bases separating them.

The rearrangement joins TRBV10-3 to TRBJ2-1; 7 bases match TRBD2. Germline V gene data show CDR1 as ENHRY and CDR2 as SYGVKD. This CDR3 has 13 residues. V shed 2 bases, J shed 7 bases, and the junction held 2 bases outside the gene matches. DNA of the CDR3: TGTGCCATCAGTGAGCGGGGGGAGAATGAGCAGTTCTTC. This encodes CAISERGENEQFF.

The gene calls are TRBV28 and TRBJ2-1; 11 nucleotides match TRBD2. The CDR3 length is 19 residues. With 5 bases clipped from V and 0 bases from J, the junction kept 12 bases outside the gene matches. The germline CDR1 and CDR2 sequences are MDHEN and SYDVKM. The CDR3 here is CASSPLLAGEFSSYNEQFF. The CDR3 coding sequence is TGTGCCAGCAGTCCATTACTAGCGGGGGAATTCAGCTCCTACAATGAGCAGTTCTTC.

The genes are TRBV30 and TRBJ2-7, with 9 bases identical to TRBD1. This CDR3 has 14 residues. V gave up 2 bases and J gave up 2 bases; unmatched junction bases: 4. The V gene's germline CDR1 is GTSNPN and CDR2 SVGIG (reference sequence). The CDR3 here is CAWSYTGGPYEQYF. The CDR3 DNA reads TGTGCCTGGAGTTATACAGGGGGCCCCTACGAGCAGTACTTC. Looking up the rest from reference TRBV30 and TRBJ2-7 gives the full variable domain: SQTIHQWPATLVQPVGSPLSLECTVEGTSNPNLYWYRQAAGRGLQLLFYSVGIGQISSEVPQNLSASRPQDRQFILSSKKLLLSDSGFYLCAWSYTGGPYEQYFGPGTRLTVT.

The table lists this clone with a few counts. This chain uses TRBV19 with TRBJ2-1; possibly TRBD1 for D (5 bases). Germline V gene lookup returns CDR1 LNHDA and CDR2 SQIVND (reference sequence). V dropped 7 bases and J dropped 3 bases, with 10 bases sitting between them. The CDR3 contains 13 residues. The CDR3 nucleotides read TGTGCCAGTACAGGGTTTGGCTACAATGAGCAGTTCTTC. Translated: CASTGFGYNEQFF.

The table lists this clone with a few counts. The chain joins TRBV19 to TRBJ1-6; the D gene is possibly TRBD1 (5 bases). The CDR3 spans 16 residues. Germline V gene lookup returns CDR1 LNHDA and CDR2 SQIVND (reference sequence). V lost 4 bases and J lost 7, with 17 bases in between. CDR3 coding DNA: TGTGCCAGTAGTAAGGCAGGGAGGGAAGAAAATTCACCCCTCCACTTT. Translating it yields CASSKAGREENSPLHF.

The rearrangement uses TRBV14 and TRBJ1-4; 11 positions match TRBD1. V shed 3 bases and J 10 bases; nucleotides not matched to a gene: 4. There are 14 residues in the CDR3. CDR1 is SGHDN and CDR2 is FVKESK in the germline V gene. The CDR3 DNA reads as TGTGCCAGCAGCCAGGACAGGGGGCGAGGAAAACTGTTTTTT. Translation: CASSQDRGRGKLFF.

The CDR3 spells CATSRVQGATYEQYF. The CDR3 coding sequence is TGTGCCACCAGCAGAGTTCAGGGGGCAACCTACGAGCAGTACTTC. The V and J genes are TRBV15 and TRBJ2-7; TRBD1 agrees at 8 bases. The CDR3 is 15 residues long. The V and J ends lost 1 base and 2 bases, in that order; junction bases with no gene match: 4. CDR1 is LNHNV and CDR2 is YYDKDF in the germline V gene (reference sequence).

The rearrangement joins TRBV30 to TRBJ1-4; the D is unclear. Trimming stripped 5 bases from V and 10 bases from J, with 20 bases between. The CDR3 is made up of 14 amino acids. Looked up from germline, CDR1 is GTSNPN and CDR2 is SVGIG (reference sequence). CDR3 residues: CAWGSERRAGKLFF. The CDR3 DNA sequence: TGTGCCTGGGGGAGCGAACGGCGGGCAGGAAAACTGTTTTTT. The whole variable domain, remainder taken from reference TRBV30 and TRBJ1-4, is SQTIHQWPATLVQPVGSPLSLECTVEGTSNPNLYWYRQAAGRGLQLLFYSVGIGQISSEVPQNLSASRPQDRQFILSSKKLLLSDSGFYLCAWGSERRAGKLFFGSGTQLSVL.

The genes are TRBV6-5 and TRBJ1-2, with a possible D match to TRBD1 (6 bases). CDR3 length equals 11 residues. Deletions cut 8 bases from V and 6 bases from J, with 10 bases between. Germline-derived CDR1 and CDR2 are MNHEY and SVGAGI. The CDR3 DNA sequence: TGTGCCAGCCAGGGGTTCGATGGCTACACCTTC. Protein: CASQGFDGYTF.

For this clone: A junction boundary mismatches the germline segment, possibly from a read error. CDR3 amino acids: CASSLEAGELFF. The CDR3 nucleotides read TGTGCCAGCAGCCTAGAGGCCGGGGAGCTGTTTTTT. This rearrangement joins TRBV11-3 to TRBJ2-2; unclear D gene. The CDR3 loop spans 12 amino acids. CDR1 is SGHNT and CDR2 is YENEEA in the germline V gene.

The chain combines TRBV9 with TRBJ1-2; D perhaps matches TRBD1 (5 bases). The CDR3 length is 15 residues. V dropped 0 bases and J dropped 8 bases, with 17 bases sitting between them. The germline gives CDR1 SGDLS, CDR2 YYNGEE. CDR3 protein: CASSVGTAGVEGYTF. CDR3 nucleotides: TGTGCCAGCAGCGTAGGAACGGCGGGGGTAGAAGGCTACACCTTC.

The chain carries TRBV5-1 and TRBJ2-1; 11 bases match TRBD1. Germline assignment: CDR1 SGHRS and CDR2 YFSETQ. Germline trimming cut 4 bases from V and 1 base from J; bases unmatched to any gene: 7. The CDR3 is 17 residues long. CDR3 nucleotides: TGCGCCAGCAGCCAGGGACAGGGGGGACAATCCTACAATGAGCAGTTCTTC. Translating gives CASSQGQGGQSYNEQFF. The variable domain in full, with the rest retrieved from reference TRBV5-1 and TRBJ2-1, is KAGVTQTPRYLIKTRGQQVTLSCSPISGHRSVSWYQQTPGQGLQFLFEYFSETQRNKGNFPGRFSGRQFSNSRSEMNVSTLELGDSALYLCASSQGQGGQSYNEQFFGPGTRLTVL.

This chain uses TRBV18 with TRBJ2-4; 9 bases agree with TRBD1. Germline assignment: CDR1 KGHSH and CDR2 LQKENI. This CDR3 is 14 amino acids long. V shed 3 bases and J 8 bases; nucleotides not matched to a gene: 5. Written as DNA, the CDR3 is TGTGCCAGCTCACCGGACAGGGGTTCAGACATTCAGTACTTC. It specifies CASSPDRGSDIQYF. Full variable domain (rest looked up from reference TRBV18 and TRBJ2-4): NAGVMQNPRHLVRRRGQEARLRCSPMKGHSHVYWYRQLPEEGLKFMVYLQKENIIDESGMPKERFSAEFPKEGPSILRIQQVVRGDSAAYFCASSPDRGSDIQYFGAGTRLSVL.

The gene calls are TRBV18 and TRBJ1-2, with 7 positions matching TRBD1. V shed 4 bases, J shed 5 bases, and the junction held 4 bases outside the gene matches. CDR3 size: 13 residues. Germline V gene sequence: CDR1 KGHSH, CDR2 LQKENI. The CDR3 nucleotides are TGTGCCAGCTCACTCGACAGGGTGTATGGCTACACCTTC. Translation: CASSLDRVYGYTF. The complete variable domain, with remaining parts taken from reference TRBV18 and TRBJ1-2, reads NAGVMQNPRHLVRRRGQEARLRCSPMKGHSHVYWYRQLPEEGLKFMVYLQKENIIDESGMPKERFSAEFPKEGPSILRIQQVVRGDSAAYFCASSLDRVYGYTFGSGTRLTVV.

The chain is built from TRBV5-1 and TRBJ1-1; tentatively, D is TRBD1 (6 bases). Looked up from germline, CDR1 is SGHRS and CDR2 is YFSETQ. This CDR3 region has 13 residues. V was pared by 0 bases and J by 7 bases, with 10 bases between. CDR3 nucleotide sequence: TGCGCCAGCAGCTTGGGAGGACAGAGTGAAGCTTTCTTT. Amino acid sequence: CASSLGGQSEAFF.

This chain links TRBV9 with TRBJ1-1, with D perhaps TRBD1 (5 bases). V lost 3 bases to trimming and J lost 11 bases, with 14 bases between them. There are 12 residues in the CDR3. CDR1 is SGDLS and CDR2 is YYNGEE in the germline V gene. CDR3 DNA sequence: TGTGCCAGCAGCGCCTTGGGGGGTGGGGCTTTCTTT. The encoded protein is CASSALGGGAFF. Supplemented by reference TRBV9 and TRBJ1-1, the full variable domain reads DSGVTQTPKHLITATGQRVTLRCSPRSGDLSVYWYQQSLDQGLQFLIQYYNGEERAKGNILERFSAQQFPDLHSELNLSSLELGDSALYFCASSALGGGAFFGQGTRLTVV.